The source of this T cell receptor beta chain is a study of blood T cells in healthy people across ages. About this clonotype itself: The antigen is not known.

Drawing of peripheral blood yielded roughly 9.8 milliliters from each donor. CDR3 length: 15 residues. J lost 6 bases, V lost 4 bases, and 5 bases had no gene match. Germline assignment: CDR1 SGDLS and CDR2 YYNGEE. General observations from the study: A conclusive naive versus antigen-experienced comparison was prevented by the unsorted PBMCs. TCR beta diversity tracked closely with naive T cell percentage. Both higher diversity and more naive CD4+ cells marked long-lived donors when set against aged donors.

Primers used in a second PCR of roughly 6 to 12 cycles were a sample-barcoded 5' primer and a J-beta primer mix. TCRdb independently ran MiXCR on the 5' RACE reads; one entry per CDR3 protein. This table has about 680,000 distinct CDR3 sequences, roughly 49% appearing once. This sequence originates from an older woman in good health. Material for sequencing was blood. The V gene is TRBV9, the J gene TRBJ2-4; 12 positions agree with TRBD2. CDR3 DNA sequence: TGTGCCAGCAGCTCTCAGACTAGCGGGAGAAACATTCAGTACTTC. It specifies CASSSQTSGRNIQYF.